This T cell receptor (beta chain) was recovered during a study of shared clonotypes between healthy human individuals. About the study: The study used three CD4 naive, three CD4 memory, two CD8 naive and one CD8 memory plate per donor. Study-wide findings and caveats: Several donors had 5% to 6.5% of their naive CD4 clonotypes in common.

The split of CD4+ cells yielded CD45RA+ naive and CD45RA-negative memory subsets. Profiling relied on immunoSEQ multiplex PCR, and the TCRdb table lists in-frame clones only, not all of them. The sample contains roughly 2 million clones, approximately 94% of which appear only once. This clone was seen once. Its antigen is unknown. CDR3 length equals 16 residues. CDR1 WNHNN and CDR2 SYGVQD come from the germline V gene (reference sequence). Trimming pared 0 bases from V and 1 base from J, leaving 11 bases between. The sequencing input was naive CD4+ T cells sorted from blood. Indicated subset: CD45RA+ positively selected. V and J are TRBV10-1 and TRBJ2-3; D may be TRBD2 (7 bases). The clonotype was recovered from a man aged 18-30 years in good health. The CDR3 nucleotides read TGCGCCAGCAGTGAGTCCTGGCGGGGGCGCACAGATACGCAGTATTTT. This codes for CASSESWRGRTDTQYF.